This T cell receptor beta chain is drawn from a study of cytomegalovirus exposure and HLA in healthy donors. Study-wide findings and caveats: Rarity held for most TCR sequences, but there were some public TCRs that occurred in many donors. Specificity of three CMV-associated chains for CMV antigens was verified in vitro.

From germline, CDR1 is MGHRA and CDR2 YSYEKL. This CDR3 has 13 amino acids. Deletions cut 1 base from V and 5 bases from J, with 5 bases between. The donors belonged to the roughly 120-subject validation cohort, separate from the roughly 600-subject first cohort. Measured with immunoSEQ multiplex PCR; TCRdb has only the in-frame clones, and not every one. The sample lists 90,000 or so clones, 75% to 90% occurring once. This clone was detected once. Its antigen is currently unknown. This clonotype was obtained from a man between 18 and 35 years old in good health and CMV-seropositive. Sample: PBMCs. The chain links TRBV4-1 to TRBJ1-4, with unresolved D. The CDR3 protein is CASSQAGNEKLFF. The CDR3 DNA reads as TGCGCCAGCAGCCAAGCAGGAAATGAAAAACTGTTTTTT.